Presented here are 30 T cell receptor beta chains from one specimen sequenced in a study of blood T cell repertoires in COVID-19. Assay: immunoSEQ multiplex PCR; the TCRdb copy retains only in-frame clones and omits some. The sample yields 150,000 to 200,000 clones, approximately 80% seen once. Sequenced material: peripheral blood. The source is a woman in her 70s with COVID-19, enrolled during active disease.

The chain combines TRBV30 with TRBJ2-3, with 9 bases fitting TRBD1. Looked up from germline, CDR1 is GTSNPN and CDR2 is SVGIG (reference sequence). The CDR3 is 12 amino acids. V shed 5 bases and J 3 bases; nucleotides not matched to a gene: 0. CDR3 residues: CAWGQGTDTQYF. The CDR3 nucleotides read TGTGCCTGGGGACAGGGGACAGATACGCAGTATTTT.

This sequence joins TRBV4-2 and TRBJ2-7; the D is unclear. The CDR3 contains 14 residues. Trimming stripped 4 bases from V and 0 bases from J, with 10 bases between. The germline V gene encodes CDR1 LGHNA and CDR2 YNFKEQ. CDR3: CASSLDPSSYEQYF. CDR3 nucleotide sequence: TGTGCCAGCAGCCTAGACCCCAGCTCCTACGAGCAGTACTTC.

The CDR3 DNA follows: TGTGCCTGGAGTGGCGGGGGCTCTGGAAACACCATATATTTT. This gives the protein CAWSGGGSGNTIYF. The V gene is TRBV30, the J gene TRBJ1-3; TRBD1 might be the D (5 bases). V was cut by 1 base and J by 0 bases, with 7 bases left in between. This CDR3 contains 14 residues. CDR1 is GTSNPN and CDR2 is SVGIG in the germline V gene (reference sequence).

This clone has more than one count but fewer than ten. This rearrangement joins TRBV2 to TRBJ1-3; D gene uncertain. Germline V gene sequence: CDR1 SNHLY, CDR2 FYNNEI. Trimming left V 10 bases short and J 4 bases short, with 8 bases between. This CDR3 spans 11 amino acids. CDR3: CATSRGNTIYF. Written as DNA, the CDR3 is TGTGCCACTTCGAGGGGAAACACCATATATTTT.

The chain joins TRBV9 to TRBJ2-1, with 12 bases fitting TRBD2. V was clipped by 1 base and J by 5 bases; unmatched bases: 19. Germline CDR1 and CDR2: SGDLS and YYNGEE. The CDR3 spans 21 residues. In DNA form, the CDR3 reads TGTGCCAGCAGCGTACTCCCGGCGGACCGGCTAGCGGGAGGGGGTGACAATGAGCAGTTCTTC. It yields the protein CASSVLPADRLAGGGDNEQFF.

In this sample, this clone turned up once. CDR3 sequence: CASSLIGQGGFEQYF. The CDR3 region has the DNA TGTGCCAGCAGCTTGATAGGACAGGGGGGATTCGAGCAGTACTTC. V is TRBV5-8 and J is TRBJ2-7, with TRBD1 identical over 10 bases. The germline CDR1 and CDR2 sequences are SGHTS and YDEGEE. This CDR3 comprises 15 residues. V was clipped by 1 base and J by 6 bases; unmatched bases: 7.

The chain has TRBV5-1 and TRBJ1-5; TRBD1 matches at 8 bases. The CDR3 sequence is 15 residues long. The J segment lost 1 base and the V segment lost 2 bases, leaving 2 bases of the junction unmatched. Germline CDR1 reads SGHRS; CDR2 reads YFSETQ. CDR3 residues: CASSFQGASNQPQHF. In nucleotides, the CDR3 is TGCGCCAGCAGCTTCCAGGGGGCAAGCAATCAGCCCCAGCATTTT.

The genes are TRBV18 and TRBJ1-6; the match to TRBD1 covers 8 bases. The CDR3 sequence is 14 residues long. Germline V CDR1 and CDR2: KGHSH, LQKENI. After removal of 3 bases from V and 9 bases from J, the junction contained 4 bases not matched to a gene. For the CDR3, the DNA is TGTGCCAGCTCACCCTACAGGGGGGGTTCACCCCTCCACTTT. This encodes CASSPYRGGSPLHF.

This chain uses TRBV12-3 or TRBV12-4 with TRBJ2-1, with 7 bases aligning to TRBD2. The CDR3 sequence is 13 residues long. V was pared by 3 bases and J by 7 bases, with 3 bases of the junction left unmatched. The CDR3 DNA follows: TGTGCCAGCAGTTTGGGGCGGGAGAATGAGCAGTTCTTC. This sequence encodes CASSLGRENEQFF.

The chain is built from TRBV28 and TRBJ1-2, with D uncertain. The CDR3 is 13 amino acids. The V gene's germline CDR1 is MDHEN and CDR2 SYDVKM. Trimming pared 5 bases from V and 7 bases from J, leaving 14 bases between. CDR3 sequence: CASSSTMFSGYTF. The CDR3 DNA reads TGTGCCAGCAGTAGCACTATGTTCAGTGGCTACACCTTC.

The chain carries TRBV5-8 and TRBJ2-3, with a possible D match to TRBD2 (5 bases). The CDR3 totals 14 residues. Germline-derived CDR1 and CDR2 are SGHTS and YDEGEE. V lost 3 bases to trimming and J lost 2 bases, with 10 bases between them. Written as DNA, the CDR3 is TGTGCCAGCAGCTACGGGATATACACAGATACGCAGTATTTT. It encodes CASSYGIYTDTQYF. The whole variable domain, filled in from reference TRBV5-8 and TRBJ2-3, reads EAGVTQSPTHLIKTRGQQATLRCSPISGHTSVYWYQQALGLGLQFLLWYDEGEERNRGNFPPRFSGRQFPNYSSELNVNALELEDSALYLCASSYGIYTDTQYFGPGTRLTVL.

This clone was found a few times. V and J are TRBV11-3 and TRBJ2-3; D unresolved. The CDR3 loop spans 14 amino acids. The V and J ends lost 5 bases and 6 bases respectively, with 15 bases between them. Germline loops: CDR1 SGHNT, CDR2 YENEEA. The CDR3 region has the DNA TGTGCCAGCAGCCTTTTAAGTGGCTCCGATACGCAGTATTTT. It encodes CASSLLSGSDTQYF.

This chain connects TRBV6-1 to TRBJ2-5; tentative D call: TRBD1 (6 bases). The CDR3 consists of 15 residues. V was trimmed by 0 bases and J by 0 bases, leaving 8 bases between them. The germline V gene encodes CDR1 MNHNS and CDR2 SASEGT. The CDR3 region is CASSEAWTDQETQYF. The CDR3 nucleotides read TGTGCCAGCAGTGAAGCCTGGACAGACCAAGAGACCCAGTACTTC.

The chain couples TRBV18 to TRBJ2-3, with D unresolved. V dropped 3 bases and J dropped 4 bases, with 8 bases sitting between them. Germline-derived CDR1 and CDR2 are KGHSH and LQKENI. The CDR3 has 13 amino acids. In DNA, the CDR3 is TGTGCCAGCTCACCCTTGGCCGCAGATACGCAGTATTTT. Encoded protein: CASSPLAADTQYF.

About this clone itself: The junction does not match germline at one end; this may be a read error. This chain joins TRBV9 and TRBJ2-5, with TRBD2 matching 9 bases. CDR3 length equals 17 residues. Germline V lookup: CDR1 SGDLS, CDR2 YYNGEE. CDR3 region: CARSPSGGRGGSETQYF. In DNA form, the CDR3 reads TGTGCCCGCAGCCCCTCAGGGGGGCGGGGGGGATCGGAGACCCAGTACTTC.

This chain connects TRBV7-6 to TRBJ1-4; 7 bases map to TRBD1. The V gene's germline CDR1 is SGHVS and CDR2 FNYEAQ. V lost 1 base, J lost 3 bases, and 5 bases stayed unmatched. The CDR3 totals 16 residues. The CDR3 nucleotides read TGTGCCAGCAGCTTAGACAGGGGTCCCCCTAATGAAAAACTGTTTTTT. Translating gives CASSLDRGPPNEKLFF.

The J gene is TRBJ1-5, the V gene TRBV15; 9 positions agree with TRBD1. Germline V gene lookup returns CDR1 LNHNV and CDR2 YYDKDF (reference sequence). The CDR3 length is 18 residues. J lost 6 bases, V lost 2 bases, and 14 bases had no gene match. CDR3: CATSRSPGGQGTSQPQHF. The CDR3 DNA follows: TGTGCCACCAGCAGATCTCCGGGGGGACAGGGTACGAGTCAGCCCCAGCATTTT.

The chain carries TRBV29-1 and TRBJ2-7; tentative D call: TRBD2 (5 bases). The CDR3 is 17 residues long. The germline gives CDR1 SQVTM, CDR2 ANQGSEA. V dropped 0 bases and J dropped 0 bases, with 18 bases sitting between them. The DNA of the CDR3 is TGCAGCGTTGAAGATGGGAACATAGAGGGAATCTCCTACGAGCAGTACTTC. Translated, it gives CSVEDGNIEGISYEQYF.

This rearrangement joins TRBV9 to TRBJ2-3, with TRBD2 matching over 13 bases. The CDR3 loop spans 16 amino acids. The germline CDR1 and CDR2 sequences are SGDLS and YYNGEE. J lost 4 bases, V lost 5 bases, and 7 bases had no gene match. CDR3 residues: CASSLTSGRVADTQYF. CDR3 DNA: TGTGCCAGCAGTCTTACTAGCGGGAGGGTTGCAGATACGCAGTATTTT.

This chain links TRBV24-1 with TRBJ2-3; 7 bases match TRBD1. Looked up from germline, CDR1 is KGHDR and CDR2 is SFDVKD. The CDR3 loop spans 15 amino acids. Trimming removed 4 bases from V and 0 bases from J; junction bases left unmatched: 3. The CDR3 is CATSDKDRSTDTQYF. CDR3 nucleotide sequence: TGTGCCACCAGTGACAAGGACAGGAGCACAGATACGCAGTATTTT.

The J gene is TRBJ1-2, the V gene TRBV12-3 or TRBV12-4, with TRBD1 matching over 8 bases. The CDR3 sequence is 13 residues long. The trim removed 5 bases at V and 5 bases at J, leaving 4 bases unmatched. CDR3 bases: TGTGCCAGCAGTCCTACAGGGGGGTATGGCTACACCTTC. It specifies CASSPTGGYGYTF.

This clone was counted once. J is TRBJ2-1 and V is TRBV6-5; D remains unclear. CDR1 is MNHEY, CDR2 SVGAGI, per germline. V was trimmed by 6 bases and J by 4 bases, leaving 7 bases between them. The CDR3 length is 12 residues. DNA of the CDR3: TGTGCCAGCAGCAGAAATTACAATGAGCAGTTCTTC. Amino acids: CASSRNYNEQFF.

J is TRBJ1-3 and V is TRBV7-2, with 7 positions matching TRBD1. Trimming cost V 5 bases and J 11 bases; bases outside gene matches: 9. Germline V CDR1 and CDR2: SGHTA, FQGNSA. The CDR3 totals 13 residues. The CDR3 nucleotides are TGTGCCAGCAGCATAATAGCAGGGGGGCCCATATATTTT. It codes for CASSIIAGGPIYF.

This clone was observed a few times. DNA of the CDR3: TGTGCCAGCAGCCACCGACAGGGGACGAGGGGCTACACCTTC. As protein: CASSHRQGTRGYTF. The V and J genes are TRBV3-1 (or the pseudogene TRBV3-2) and TRBJ1-2, with TRBD1 matching 8 bases. After removal of 3 bases from V and 8 bases from J, the junction contained 8 bases not matched to a gene. Germline CDR1 is LGHDT and CDR2 is YNNKEL (reference sequence). The CDR3 is 14 residues long.

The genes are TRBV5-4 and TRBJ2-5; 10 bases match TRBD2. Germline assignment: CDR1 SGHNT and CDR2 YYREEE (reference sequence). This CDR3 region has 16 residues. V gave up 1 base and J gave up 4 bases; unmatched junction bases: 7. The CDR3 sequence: CASSLKRLAGRETQYF. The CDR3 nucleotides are TGTGCCAGCAGCTTGAAACGACTAGCGGGCCGAGAGACCCAGTACTTC.

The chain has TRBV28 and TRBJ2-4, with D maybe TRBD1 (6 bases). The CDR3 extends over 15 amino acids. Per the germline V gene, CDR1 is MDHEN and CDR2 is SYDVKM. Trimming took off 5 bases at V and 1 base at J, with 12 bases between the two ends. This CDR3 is CASSTPGVAKNIQYF. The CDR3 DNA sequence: TGTGCCAGCAGTACTCCAGGGGTCGCCAAAAACATTCAGTACTTC.

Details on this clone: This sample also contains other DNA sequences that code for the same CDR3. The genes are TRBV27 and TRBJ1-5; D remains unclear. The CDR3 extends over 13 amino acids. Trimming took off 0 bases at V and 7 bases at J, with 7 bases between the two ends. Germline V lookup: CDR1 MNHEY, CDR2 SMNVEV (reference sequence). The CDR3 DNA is TGTGCCAGCAGTTTATCCGGCGGACAGCCCCAGCATTTT. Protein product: CASSLSGGQPQHF.

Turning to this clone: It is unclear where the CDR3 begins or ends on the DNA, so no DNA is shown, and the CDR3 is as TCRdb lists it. CDR3 amino acids: CASSQVGRGADSSPFHF. The chain joins TRBV3-1 (or the pseudogene TRBV3-2) to TRBJ1-6. The length of the CDR3 is 17 amino acids, counting both ends. Per germline, CDR1 LGHDT and CDR2 YNNKEL (reference sequence).

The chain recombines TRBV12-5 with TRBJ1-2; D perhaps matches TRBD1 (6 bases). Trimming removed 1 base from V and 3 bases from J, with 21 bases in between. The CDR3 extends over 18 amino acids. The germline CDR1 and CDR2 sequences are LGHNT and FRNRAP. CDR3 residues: CASGLGVEDSWGYYGYTF. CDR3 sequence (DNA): TGTGCTAGTGGTTTGGGGGTTGAGGACAGTTGGGGTTACTATGGCTACACCTTC.

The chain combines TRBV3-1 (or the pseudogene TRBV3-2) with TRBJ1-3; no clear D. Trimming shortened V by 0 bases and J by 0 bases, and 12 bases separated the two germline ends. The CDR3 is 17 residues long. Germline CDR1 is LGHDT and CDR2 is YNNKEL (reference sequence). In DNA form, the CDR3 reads TGTGCCAGCAGCCAAGAGATGAGCGTGAGCTCTGGAAACACCATATATTTT. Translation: CASSQEMSVSSGNTIYF.